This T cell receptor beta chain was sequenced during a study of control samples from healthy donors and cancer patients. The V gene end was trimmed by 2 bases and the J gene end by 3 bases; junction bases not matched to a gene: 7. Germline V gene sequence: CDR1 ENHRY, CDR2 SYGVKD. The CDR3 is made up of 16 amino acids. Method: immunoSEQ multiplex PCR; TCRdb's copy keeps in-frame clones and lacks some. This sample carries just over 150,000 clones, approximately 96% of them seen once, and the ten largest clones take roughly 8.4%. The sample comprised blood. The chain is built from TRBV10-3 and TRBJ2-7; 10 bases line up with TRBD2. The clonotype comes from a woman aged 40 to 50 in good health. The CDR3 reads CAISEPGLADLYEQYF. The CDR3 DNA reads TGTGCCATCAGTGAGCCCGGACTAGCGGACCTCTACGAGCAGTACTTC.